This passage covers 9 T cell receptor beta chains from one sample sequenced in a study of T cell repertoires in cytomegalovirus infection. TCRdb re-analysed the reads in MiXCR, keeping a single row per CDR3 protein. The table has hundreds of thousands of distinct CDR3 sequences, about 33% seen once. Their target antigens are unknown. Sequences were derived from cultured CD8+ T cells from PBMCs, sampled from culture after CMV antigen stimulation. The receptors derive from a human donor in good health (CMV status not recorded). Some clones in this sample may be carry-over from other donors' samples.

The chain uses TRBV15 and TRBJ2-3; 10 bases agree with TRBD2. The CDR3 runs to 17 residues. Germline assignment: CDR1 LNHNV and CDR2 YYDKDF (reference sequence). Unmatched junction bases numbered 7, after V lost 0 bases and J lost 4 bases. CDR3 sequence reads: CATSRDHSGGLADTQYF. For the CDR3, the DNA is TGTGCCACCAGCAGAGATCATAGCGGGGGGTTGGCAGATACGCAGTATTTT.

In its sample, this clonotype was seen a few times. Germline and junction disagree at one end, which may indicate a read error. The genes are TRBV7-9 and TRBJ1-2, with D hard to call. This CDR3 has 11 residues. Germline CDR1 reads SEHNR; CDR2 reads FQNEAQ (reference sequence). The CDR3 loop is CASSLGHGYTF. In DNA form, the CDR3 reads TGTGCCAGCAGTTTAGGCCATGGCTACACCTTC.

The J gene is TRBJ1-2, the V gene TRBV7-9; 7 nucleotides align to TRBD1. Germline lookup yields CDR1 SEHNR and CDR2 FQNEAQ (reference sequence). V shed 6 bases and J 4 bases; nucleotides not matched to a gene: 8. The CDR3 is made up of 14 amino acids. In nucleotides, the CDR3 is TGTGCCAGCAGGGAAGGGGGCGCTGGCTATGGCTACACCTTC. It translates to CASREGGAGYGYTF.

This clonotype was seen more than once but under ten times. The chain recombines TRBV10-3 with TRBJ2-3, with a tentative D call TRBD1 (5 bases). The V and J ends lost 2 bases and 8 bases respectively, with 20 bases between them. The CDR3 spans 16 residues. The germline CDR1 and CDR2 sequences are ENHRY and SYGVKD. CDR3 DNA sequence: TGTGCCATCAGTGAGGGGGCGTCCAAGCAAACCCGTACGCAGTATTTT. This encodes CAISEGASKQTRTQYF.

The V and J genes are TRBV6-5 and TRBJ1-5, with D hard to call. There are 15 residues in the CDR3. CDR1 and CDR2 (germline): MNHEY, SVGAGI. Trimming took off 6 bases at V and 0 bases at J, with 12 bases between the two ends. The CDR3 reads CASRPNMISNQPQHF. The CDR3 nucleotides read TGTGCCAGCAGGCCGAATATGATTAGCAATCAGCCCCAGCATTTT.

This clonotype was counted many times. This chain joins TRBV7-9 and TRBJ1-1; 10 nucleotides agree with TRBD1. Looked up from germline, CDR1 is SEHNR and CDR2 is FQNEAQ (reference sequence). This CDR3 is built from 15 residues. With V trimmed by 6 bases and J by 10 bases, 14 bases remained unmatched. The CDR3 region is CASRLDPGTGEAAFF. In DNA form, the CDR3 reads TGTGCCAGCAGATTGGATCCCGGGACAGGGGAAGCAGCTTTCTTT. The whole variable domain, remainder taken from reference TRBV7-9 and TRBJ1-1, is DTGVSQNPRHKITKRGQNVTFRCDPISEHNRLYWYRQTLGQGPEFLTYFQNEAQLEKSRLLSDRFSAERPKGSFSTLEIQRTEQGDSAMYLCASRLDPGTGEAAFFGQGTRLTVV.

This clonotype was seen at least ten times. The rearrangement joins TRBV7-2 to TRBJ1-5; 9 bases are shared with TRBD1. The CDR3 consists of 16 residues. V shed 4 bases and J 6 bases; nucleotides not matched to a gene: 10. Germline V gives CDR1 SGHTA, CDR2 FQGNSA. CDR3 in amino acids: CASSSIGGTGSQPQHF. CDR3 nucleotides: TGTGCCAGCAGCTCAATTGGAGGGACAGGGAGTCAGCCCCAGCATTTT.

This clonotype was observed a handful of times. The V gene is TRBV6-4, the J gene TRBJ1-4; weak D call: TRBD1 (6 bases). This CDR3 has 16 amino acids. Trimming cost V 2 bases and J 1 base, with 11 bases left between them. Germline values: CDR1 MRHNA, CDR2 SNTAGT. The CDR3 reads CASSDGGRETNEKLFF. CDR3 DNA sequence: TGTGCCAGCAGTGACGGGGGCAGAGAAACTAATGAAAAACTGTTTTTT.

The J gene is TRBJ1-1, the V gene TRBV20-1, with unresolved D. Per the germline V gene, CDR1 is DFQATT and CDR2 is SNEGSKA (reference sequence). CDR3 size: 13 residues. Trimming cost V 2 bases and J 5 bases, with 12 bases left between them. This CDR3 is CSARSWGSTEAFF. CDR3 coding DNA: TGCAGTGCTAGATCCTGGGGTAGTACTGAAGCTTTCTTT.